This passage covers 12 T cell receptor beta chains from one sample sequenced in a study of cytomegalovirus exposure and HLA in healthy donors. The repertoire was sequenced with immunoSEQ multiplex PCR; TCRdb's copy has only in-frame clones and lacks some. This table has around 140,000 clones, around 90% appearing once. Sequencing was done on a sample of PBMCs. These receptors came from a man aged 18 to 35 in good health and CMV-seropositive.

CDR3 DNA: TGTGCCAGCAGCCAGAAGGCAAATGCGGGGAGTCAGCCCCAGCATTTT. It codes for CASSQKANAGSQPQHF. V is TRBV4-2 and J is TRBJ1-5; no definite D call. This CDR3 comprises 16 residues. CDR1 and CDR2 from the germline V gene are LGHNA and YNFKEQ. Trimming removed 3 bases from V and 6 bases from J, with 18 bases in between.

This sequence joins TRBV6-5 and TRBJ1-1; possible D gene TRBD1, 5 bases. The V end was cut by 2 bases, the J end by 9 bases, with 16 bases between. Germline loops: CDR1 MNHEY, CDR2 SVGAGI. The CDR3 is 14 amino acids. CDR3 DNA: TGTGCCAGCAGTTACCAGGGCCCGGACCACCAAGCTTTCTTT. It translates to CASSYQGPDHQAFF.

The rearrangement joins TRBV28 to TRBJ2-1, with TRBD1 as a possible D gene (5 bases). V shed 4 bases and J shed 0 bases, with 13 bases lying between them. The CDR3 has 16 amino acids. The germline CDR1 and CDR2 sequences are MDHEN and SYDVKM. The CDR3 DNA sequence: TGTGCCAGCAGTTCCACAGGTACCGTCTCCTACAATGAGCAGTTCTTC. Amino acids: CASSSTGTVSYNEQFF.

In nucleotides, the CDR3 is TGTGCCAGCAGCGTAGGCCAGACCGGGGAGCTGTTTTTT. This sequence encodes CASSVGQTGELFF. The genes are TRBV9 and TRBJ2-2; unclear D gene. The ends were cut back, 0 bases at V and 5 bases at J, with 5 bases in the middle. Germline CDR1 is SGDLS and CDR2 is YYNGEE. This CDR3 has 13 residues.

This chain uses TRBV27 with TRBJ1-2; 8 positions match TRBD1. The CDR3 is 15 residues long. With 6 bases clipped from V and 4 bases from J, the junction kept 10 bases outside the gene matches. Germline loops: CDR1 MNHEY, CDR2 SMNVEV (reference sequence). This CDR3 reads CASSQSDRGAYGYTF. In nucleotides, the CDR3 is TGTGCCAGCAGCCAATCCGACAGGGGAGCCTATGGCTACACCTTC.

This chain links TRBV6-1 with TRBJ2-7, with 8 bases lining up with TRBD2. Germline CDR1 reads MNHNS; CDR2 reads SASEGT. J gave up 3 bases and V 7 bases, and 8 bases lay outside the gene matches. The CDR3 spans 14 residues. CDR3 nucleotides: TGTGCCAGCACCTTAGCGGGGATGGGCTACGAGCAGTACTTC. Translating gives CASTLAGMGYEQYF.

V gene TRBV6-5 combines with J gene TRBJ2-1, with 9 bases lining up with TRBD1. CDR1 and CDR2 (germline): MNHEY, SVGAGI. V lost 1 base to trimming and J lost 9 bases; unmatched junction nucleotides: 7. This CDR3 has 15 residues. The CDR3, as DNA: TGTGCCAGCAGTTACTTATTGACAGGGGGAGGTGAGCAGTTCTTC. Encoded protein: CASSYLLTGGGEQFF.

The chain carries TRBV10-3 and TRBJ2-1; D is undetermined. Deletions cut 7 bases from V and 3 bases from J, with 10 bases between. This CDR3 is built from 13 residues. Germline-derived CDR1 and CDR2 are ENHRY and SYGVKD. The CDR3 here is CAITSGFYNEQFF. In DNA form, the CDR3 reads TGTGCCATCACCTCCGGTTTCTACAATGAGCAGTTCTTC.

This rearrangement joins TRBV7-9 to TRBJ2-7; 7 positions agree with TRBD1. The CDR3 spans 16 residues. Germline CDR1 reads SEHNR; CDR2 reads FQNEAQ (reference sequence). The trim removed 4 bases at V and 2 bases at J, leaving 11 bases unmatched. The CDR3 sequence: CASSSFIGQDAYEQYF. The CDR3 DNA reads as TGTGCCAGCAGCTCCTTTATAGGACAGGATGCCTACGAGCAGTACTTC.

The genes are TRBV29-1 and TRBJ1-2; 10 nucleotides match TRBD1. This CDR3 contains 14 residues. V lost 4 bases and J lost 5; bases outside the gene matches: 7. Germline assignment: CDR1 SQVTM and CDR2 ANQGSEA. The CDR3 reads CSVGKTGGDYGYTF. The CDR3 DNA reads as TGCAGCGTTGGAAAGACAGGGGGCGATTATGGCTACACCTTC.

This clone has just a few counts. This chain links TRBV7-9 with TRBJ1-2; 8 bases align to TRBD1. Germline CDR1 reads SEHNR; CDR2 reads FQNEAQ (reference sequence). The CDR3 sequence is 15 residues long. J gave up 6 bases and V 5 bases, and 11 bases lay outside the gene matches. CDR3: CASSLGQGNWNGYTF. The CDR3 region has the DNA TGTGCCAGCAGCCTCGGACAGGGAAATTGGAATGGCTACACCTTC.

CDR3 region: CASSLSGLAANEQFF. For the CDR3, the DNA is TGTGCCAGCAGTTTATCAGGACTAGCGGCCAATGAGCAGTTCTTC. The J gene is TRBJ2-1, the V gene TRBV27; TRBD2 agrees at 10 bases. V trimming: 0 bases; J trimming: 6 bases; junction bases outside the gene matches: 2. The CDR3 spans 15 residues. CDR1 is MNHEY, CDR2 SMNVEV, per germline (reference sequence).